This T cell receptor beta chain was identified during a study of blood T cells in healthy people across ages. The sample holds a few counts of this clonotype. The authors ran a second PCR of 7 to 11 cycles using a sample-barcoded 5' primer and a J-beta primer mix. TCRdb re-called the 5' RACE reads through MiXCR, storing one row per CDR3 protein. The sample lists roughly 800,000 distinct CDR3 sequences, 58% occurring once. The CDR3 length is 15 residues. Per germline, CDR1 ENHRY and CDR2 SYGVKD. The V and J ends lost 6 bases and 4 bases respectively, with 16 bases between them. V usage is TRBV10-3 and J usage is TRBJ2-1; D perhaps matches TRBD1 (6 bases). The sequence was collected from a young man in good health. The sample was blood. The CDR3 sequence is CAIRTAGTNYNEQFF. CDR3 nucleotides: TGTGCCATCAGGACCGCCGGGACAAATTACAATGAGCAGTTCTTC.